This T cell receptor beta chain emerged from a study of blood T cell repertoires in COVID-19. The length of the CDR3 is 16 residues. Germline V lookup: CDR1 MRHNA, CDR2 SNTAGT. Trimming removed 5 bases at V and 0 bases at J, with 14 bases between. Data came from immunoSEQ multiplex PCR; TCRdb stores just in-frame clones and leaves some out. The sample includes approximately 74,000 clones, 80% to 95% of them seen just once. This sequence originates from a woman aged 55-70 years with active COVID-19. V usage is TRBV6-4 and J usage is TRBJ2-1; D is unresolved. The specimen was peripheral blood. The CDR3 sequence is CASSRARVSSYNEQFF. The CDR3 DNA follows: TGTGCCAGCAGTCGAGCGCGTGTATCCTCCTACAATGAGCAGTTCTTC.